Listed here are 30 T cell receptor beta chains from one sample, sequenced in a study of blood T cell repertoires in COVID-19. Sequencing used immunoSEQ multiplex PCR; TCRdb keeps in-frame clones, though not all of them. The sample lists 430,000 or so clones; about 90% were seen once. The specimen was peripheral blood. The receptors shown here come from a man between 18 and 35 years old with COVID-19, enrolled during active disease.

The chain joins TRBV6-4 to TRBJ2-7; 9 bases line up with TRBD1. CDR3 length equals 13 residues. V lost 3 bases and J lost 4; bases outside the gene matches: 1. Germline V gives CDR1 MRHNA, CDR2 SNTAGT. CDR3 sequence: CASSEDRGYEQYF. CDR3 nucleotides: TGTGCCAGCAGTGAGGACAGGGGATACGAGCAGTACTTC.

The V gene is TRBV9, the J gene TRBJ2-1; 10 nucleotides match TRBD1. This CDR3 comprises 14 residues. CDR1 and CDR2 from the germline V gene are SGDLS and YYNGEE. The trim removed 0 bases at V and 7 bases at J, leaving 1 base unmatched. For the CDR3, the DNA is TGTGCCAGCAGCGTAGGGGACAGGGGAAATGAGCAGTTCTTC. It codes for CASSVGDRGNEQFF.

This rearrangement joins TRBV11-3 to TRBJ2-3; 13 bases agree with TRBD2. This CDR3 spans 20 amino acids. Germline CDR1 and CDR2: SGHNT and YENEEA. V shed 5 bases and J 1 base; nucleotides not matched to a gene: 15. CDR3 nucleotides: TGTGCCAGCAGCCGACCACCAATACTAGCGGGAGGGCCGGGCACAGATACGCAGTATTTT. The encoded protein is CASSRPPILAGGPGTDTQYF.

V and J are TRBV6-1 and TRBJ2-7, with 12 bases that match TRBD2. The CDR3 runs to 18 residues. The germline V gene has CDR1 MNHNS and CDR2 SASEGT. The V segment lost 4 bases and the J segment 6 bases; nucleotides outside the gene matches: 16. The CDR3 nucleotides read TGTGCCAGCAGTGCTATGACAACTAGCGGGGGGACACGGGGCGAGCAGTACTTC. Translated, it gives CASSAMTTSGGTRGEQYF.

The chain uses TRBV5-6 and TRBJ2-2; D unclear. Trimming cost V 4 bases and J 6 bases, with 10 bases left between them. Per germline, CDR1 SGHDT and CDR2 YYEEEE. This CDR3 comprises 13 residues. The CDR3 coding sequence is TGTGCCAGCAGCCACCAGGTGGCCGGGGAGCTGTTTTTT. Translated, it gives CASSHQVAGELFF.

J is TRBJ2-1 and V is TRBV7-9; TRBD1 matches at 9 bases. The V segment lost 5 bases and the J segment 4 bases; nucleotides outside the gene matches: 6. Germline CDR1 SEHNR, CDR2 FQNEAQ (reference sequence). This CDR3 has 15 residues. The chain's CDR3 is CASSARQGGYNEQFF. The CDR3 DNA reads TGTGCCAGCAGCGCCCGACAGGGGGGATACAATGAGCAGTTCTTC.

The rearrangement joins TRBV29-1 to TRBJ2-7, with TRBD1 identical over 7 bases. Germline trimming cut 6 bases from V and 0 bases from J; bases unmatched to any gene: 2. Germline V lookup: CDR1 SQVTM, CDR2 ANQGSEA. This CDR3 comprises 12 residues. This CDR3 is CSVQGSSYEQYF. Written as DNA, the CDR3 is TGCAGCGTACAGGGGAGCTCCTACGAGCAGTACTTC.

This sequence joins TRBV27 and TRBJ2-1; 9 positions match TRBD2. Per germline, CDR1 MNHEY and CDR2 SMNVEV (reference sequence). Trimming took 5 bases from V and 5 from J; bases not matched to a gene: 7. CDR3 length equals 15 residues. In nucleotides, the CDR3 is TGTGCCAGCAGTCTCGGGACTAGCCTCCACAATGAGCAGTTCTTC. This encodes CASSLGTSLHNEQFF.

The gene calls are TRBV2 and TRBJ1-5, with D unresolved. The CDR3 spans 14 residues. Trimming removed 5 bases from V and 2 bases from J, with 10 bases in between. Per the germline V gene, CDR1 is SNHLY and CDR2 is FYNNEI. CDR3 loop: CASSTGVGNQPQHF. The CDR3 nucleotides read TGTGCCAGCAGTACCGGGGTAGGCAATCAGCCCCAGCATTTT.

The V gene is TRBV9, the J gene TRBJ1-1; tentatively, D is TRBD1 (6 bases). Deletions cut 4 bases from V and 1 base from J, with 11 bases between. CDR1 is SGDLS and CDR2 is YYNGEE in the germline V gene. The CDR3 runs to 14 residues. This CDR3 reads CASSLWTANTEAFF. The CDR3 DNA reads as TGTGCCAGCAGCCTATGGACAGCGAACACTGAAGCTTTCTTT.

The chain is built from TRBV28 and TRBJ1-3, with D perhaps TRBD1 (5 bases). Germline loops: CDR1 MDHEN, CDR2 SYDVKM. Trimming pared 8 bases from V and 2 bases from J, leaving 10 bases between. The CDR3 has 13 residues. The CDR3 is CASSLGPGNTIYF. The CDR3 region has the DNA TGTGCCAGCTCCCTGGGGCCTGGAAACACCATATATTTT.

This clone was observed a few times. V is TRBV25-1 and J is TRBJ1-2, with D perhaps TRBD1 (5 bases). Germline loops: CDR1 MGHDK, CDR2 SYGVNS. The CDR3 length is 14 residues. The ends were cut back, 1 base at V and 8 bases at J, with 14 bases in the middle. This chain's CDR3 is CASSESEFSGGYTF. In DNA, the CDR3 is TGTGCCAGCAGTGAATCTGAATTCTCAGGGGGCTACACCTTC.

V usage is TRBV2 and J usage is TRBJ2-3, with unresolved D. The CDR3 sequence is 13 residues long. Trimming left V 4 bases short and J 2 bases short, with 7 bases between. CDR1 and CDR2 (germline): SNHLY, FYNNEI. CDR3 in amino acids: CASSVVSTDTQYF. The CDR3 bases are TGTGCCAGCAGTGTAGTTTCCACAGATACGCAGTATTTT.

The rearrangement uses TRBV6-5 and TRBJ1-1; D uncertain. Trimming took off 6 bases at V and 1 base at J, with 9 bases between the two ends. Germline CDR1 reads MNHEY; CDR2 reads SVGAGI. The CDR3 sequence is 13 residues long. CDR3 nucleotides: TGTGCCAGCAGCCTCAGAGGGAACACTGAAGCTTTCTTT. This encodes CASSLRGNTEAFF.

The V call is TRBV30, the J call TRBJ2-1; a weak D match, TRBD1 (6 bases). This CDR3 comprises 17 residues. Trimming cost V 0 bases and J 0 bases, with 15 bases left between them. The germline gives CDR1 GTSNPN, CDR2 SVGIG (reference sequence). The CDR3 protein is CAWSVSWGTSSYNEQFF. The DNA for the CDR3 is TGTGCCTGGAGTGTAAGTTGGGGGACAAGCTCCTACAATGAGCAGTTCTTC.

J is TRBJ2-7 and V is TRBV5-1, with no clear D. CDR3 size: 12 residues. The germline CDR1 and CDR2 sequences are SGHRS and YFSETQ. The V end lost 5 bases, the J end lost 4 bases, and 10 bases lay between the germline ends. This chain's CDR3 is CASSPGTYEQYF. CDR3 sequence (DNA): TGCGCCAGCAGTCCAGGAACGTACGAGCAGTACTTC.

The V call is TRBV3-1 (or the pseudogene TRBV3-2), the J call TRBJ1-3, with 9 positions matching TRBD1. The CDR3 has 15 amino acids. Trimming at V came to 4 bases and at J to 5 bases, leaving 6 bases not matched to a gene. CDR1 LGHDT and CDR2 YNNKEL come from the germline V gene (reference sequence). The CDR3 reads CASSLAGTGRNTIYF. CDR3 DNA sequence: TGTGCCAGCAGCCTTGCCGGGACAGGGAGAAACACCATATATTTT.

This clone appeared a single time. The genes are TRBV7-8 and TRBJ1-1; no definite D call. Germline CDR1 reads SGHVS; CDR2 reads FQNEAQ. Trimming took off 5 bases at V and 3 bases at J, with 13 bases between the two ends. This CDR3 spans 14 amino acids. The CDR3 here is CASSPRRGYTEAFF. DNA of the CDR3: TGTGCCAGCAGCCCCCGGCGGGGTTACACTGAAGCTTTCTTT.

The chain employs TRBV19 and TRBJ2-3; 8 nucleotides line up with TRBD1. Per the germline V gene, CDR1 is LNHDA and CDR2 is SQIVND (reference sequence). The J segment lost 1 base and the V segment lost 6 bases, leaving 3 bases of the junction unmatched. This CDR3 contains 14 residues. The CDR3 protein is CASRETGGTDTQYF. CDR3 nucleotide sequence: TGTGCCAGTAGGGAGACAGGGGGCACAGATACGCAGTATTTT. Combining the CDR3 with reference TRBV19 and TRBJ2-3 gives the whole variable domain DGGITQSPKYLFRKEGQNVTLSCEQNLNHDAMYWYRQDPGQGLRLIYYSQIVNDFQKGDIAEGYSVSREKKESFPLTVTSAQKNPTAFYLCASRETGGTDTQYFGPGTRLTVL.

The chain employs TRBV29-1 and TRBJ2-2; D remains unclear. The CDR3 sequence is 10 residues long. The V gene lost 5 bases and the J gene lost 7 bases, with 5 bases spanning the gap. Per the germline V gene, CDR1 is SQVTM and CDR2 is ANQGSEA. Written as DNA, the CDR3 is TGCAGCGTTCTCTACGGGGAGCTGTTTTTT. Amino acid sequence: CSVLYGELFF.

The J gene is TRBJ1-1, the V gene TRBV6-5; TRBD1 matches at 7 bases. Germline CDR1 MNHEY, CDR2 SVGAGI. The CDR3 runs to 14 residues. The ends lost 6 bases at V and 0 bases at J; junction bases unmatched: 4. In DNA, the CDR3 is TGTGCCAGCAGGCCAGGGGGGATGAACACTGAAGCTTTCTTT. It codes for CASRPGGMNTEAFF.

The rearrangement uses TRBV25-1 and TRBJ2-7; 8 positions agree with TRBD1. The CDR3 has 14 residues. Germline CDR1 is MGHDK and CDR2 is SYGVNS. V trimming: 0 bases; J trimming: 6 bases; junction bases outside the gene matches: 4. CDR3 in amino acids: CASSEYRTGSEQYF. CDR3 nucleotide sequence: TGTGCCAGCAGTGAATACCGGACAGGGTCCGAGCAGTACTTC.

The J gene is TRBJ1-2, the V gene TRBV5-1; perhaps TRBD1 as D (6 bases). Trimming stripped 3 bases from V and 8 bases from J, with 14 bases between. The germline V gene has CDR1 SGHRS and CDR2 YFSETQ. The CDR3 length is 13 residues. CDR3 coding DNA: TGCGCCAGCAGCTCTCGACAGGAAATAGGCTACACCTTC. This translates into CASSSRQEIGYTF.

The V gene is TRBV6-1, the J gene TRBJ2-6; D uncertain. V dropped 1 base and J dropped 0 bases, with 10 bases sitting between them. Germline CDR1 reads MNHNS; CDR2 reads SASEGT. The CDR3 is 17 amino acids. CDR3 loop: CASSEVGVGSGANVLTF. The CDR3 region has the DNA TGTGCCAGCAGTGAAGTAGGAGTGGGCTCTGGGGCCAACGTCCTGACTTTC.

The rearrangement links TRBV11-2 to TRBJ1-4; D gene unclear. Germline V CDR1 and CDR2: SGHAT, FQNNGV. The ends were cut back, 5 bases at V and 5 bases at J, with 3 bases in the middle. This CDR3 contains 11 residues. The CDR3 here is CASSRNEKLFF. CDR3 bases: TGTGCCAGCAGCCGGAATGAAAAACTGTTTTTT.

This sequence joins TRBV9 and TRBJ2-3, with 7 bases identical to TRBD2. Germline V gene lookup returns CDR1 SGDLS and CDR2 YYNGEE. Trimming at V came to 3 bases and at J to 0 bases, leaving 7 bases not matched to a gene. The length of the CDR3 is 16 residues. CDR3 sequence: CASSAVAGASTDTQYF. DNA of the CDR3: TGTGCCAGCAGCGCCGTAGCGGGTGCTAGCACAGATACGCAGTATTTT.

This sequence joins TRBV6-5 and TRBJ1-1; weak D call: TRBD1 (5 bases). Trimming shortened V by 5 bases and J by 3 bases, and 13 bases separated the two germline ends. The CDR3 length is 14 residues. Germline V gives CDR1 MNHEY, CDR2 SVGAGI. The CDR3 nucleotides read TGTGCCAGCAGTACCCTTCCGGGGGACACTGAAGCTTTCTTT. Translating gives CASSTLPGDTEAFF.

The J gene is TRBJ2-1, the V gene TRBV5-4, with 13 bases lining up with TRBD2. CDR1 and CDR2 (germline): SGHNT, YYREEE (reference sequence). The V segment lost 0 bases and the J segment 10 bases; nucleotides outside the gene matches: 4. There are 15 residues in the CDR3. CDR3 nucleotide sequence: TGTGCCAGCAGCTTGGGGACTAGCGGGAGTGGAGAGCAGTTCTTC. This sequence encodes CASSLGTSGSGEQFF.

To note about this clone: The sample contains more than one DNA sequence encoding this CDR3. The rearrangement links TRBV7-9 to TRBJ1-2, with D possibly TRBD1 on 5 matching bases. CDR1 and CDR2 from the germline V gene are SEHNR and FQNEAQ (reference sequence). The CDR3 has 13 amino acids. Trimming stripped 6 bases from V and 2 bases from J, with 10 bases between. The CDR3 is CASSPDRNYGYTF. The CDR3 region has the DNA TGTGCCAGCAGTCCCGACAGAAACTATGGCTACACCTTC.

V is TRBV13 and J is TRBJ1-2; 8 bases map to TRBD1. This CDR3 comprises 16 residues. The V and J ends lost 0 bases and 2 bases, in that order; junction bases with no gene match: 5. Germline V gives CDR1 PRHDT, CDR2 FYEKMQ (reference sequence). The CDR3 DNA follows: TGTGCCAGCAGCTTAGGCCTGGCAGGGGGCAACTATGGCTACACCTTC. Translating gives CASSLGLAGGNYGYTF.